The source of this T cell receptor (beta chain) is a study of CD8+CD57+ T cells in acquired aplastic anemia. Investigators profiled TCR beta VDJ and CDR3 from genomic DNA template. TCRdb re-derived calls from the reads in MiXCR, one entry per CDR3 protein. The table shows around 160,000 distinct CDR3 sequences, with around 48% occurring only once. Regarding the study as a whole: Sharing between patients and controls was observed for twenty-nine CD8+ CDR3 sequences. Researchers reported that CD8+ Simpson's diversity was not significantly different in patients versus controls.

Sequencing involved patients with CD8+CD57+ cell expansion previously shown by flow cytometry. Unmatched junction bases numbered 13, after V lost 6 bases and J lost 5 bases. CDR3 size: 16 residues. Looked up from germline, CDR1 is SGHRS and CDR2 is YFSETQ. The table lists this clonotype with many counts. Its target is not known. The sequenced material came from sorted CD4+, CD8+, or CD8+CD57+ T cells (not recorded which) from PBMCs. The TCR originated in a human donor with aplastic anemia. The rearrangement joins TRBV5-1 to TRBJ1-1; 10 bases match TRBD1. The CDR3 sequence: CASTSGQGPGGTEAFF. CDR3 nucleotide sequence: TGCGCCAGCACCTCGGGACAGGGGCCAGGTGGAACTGAAGCTTTCTTT.